This is a list of T cell receptor beta chains from one sample in a study of shared clonotypes between healthy human individuals. The repertoire was sequenced with immunoSEQ multiplex PCR; TCRdb's copy has only in-frame clones and lacks some. Here the sample spans 400,000 to 600,000 clones, around 79% being singletons. Sequences were obtained from PBMCs. The receptors come from a woman in her thirties or forties in good health. Some clones in this sample may be carry-over from other donors' samples. Each CDR3 is given with its conserved first and last residue. Fields, in order: D gene, J gene, V gene, clone size, CDR3 protein, CDR3 DNA. The D gene is left open where the match is weak. Some rows have no size entry. The others give once, few or many, or a class for an expanded clone.

D: .
J: TRBJ1-2
V: TRBV28
size: .
CDR3: CASSPPGRHYGYTF
DNA: TGTGCCAGCAGTCCCCCGGGGCGGCATTATGGCTACACCTTC

D: .
J: TRBJ2-1
V: TRBV12-5
size: .
CDR3: CASGFSVYNEQFF
DNA: TGTGCTAGTGGTTTCAGTGTTTACAATGAGCAGTTCTTC

D: TRBD1
J: TRBJ1-4
V: TRBV29-1
size: .
CDR3: CSASNSGQSNEKLFF
DNA: TGCAGCGCGTCGAATTCGGGACAGTCTAATGAAAAACTGTTTTTT

D: TRBD1
J: TRBJ2-7
V: TRBV5-1
size: .
CDR3: CASSSQPGQGSYEQYF
DNA: TGCGCCAGCAGCTCCCAACCGGGACAGGGGTCCTACGAGCAGTACTTC

D: .
J: TRBJ2-1
V: TRBV5-1
size: .
CDR3: CASSATAGPGGYYNEQFF
DNA: TGCGCCAGCAGCGCGACTGCAGGTCCCGGGGGCTACTACAATGAGCAGTTCTTC

D: TRBD1
J: TRBJ2-2
V: TRBV25-1
size: .
CDR3: CASSDRGPTGELFF
DNA: TGTGCCAGCAGTGACAGGGGGCCCACCGGGGAGCTGTTTTTT

D: .
J: TRBJ1-1
V: TRBV18
size: few
CDR3: CASSPTENTEAFF
DNA: TGTGCCAGCTCACCAACGGAGAACACTGAAGCTTTCTTT

D: .
J: TRBJ1-5
V: TRBV7-8
size: once
CDR3: CASSLSKAGQPLFRAQHF
DNA: TGTGCCAGCAGCCTTTCGAAGGCAGGACAGCCTTTGTTTCGGGCCCAGCATTTT

D: .
J: TRBJ2-2
V: TRBV28
size: .
CDR3: CASSPRQGNTGELFF
DNA: TGTGCCAGCAGCCCACGGCAGGGAAACACCGGGGAGCTGTTTTTT

D: .
J: TRBJ2-6
V: TRBV10-3
size: once
CDR3: CAISTVVGANVLTF
DNA: TGTGCCATCAGTACAGTAGTTGGGGCCAACGTCCTGACTTTC

D: TRBD2
J: TRBJ2-5
V: TRBV7-2
size: .
CDR3: CASSHRSGRETQYF
DNA: TGTGCCAGCAGCCACCGGAGCGGGAGGGAGACCCAGTACTTC

D: TRBD1
J: TRBJ1-1
V: TRBV4-1
size: .
CDR3: CASTRPGGGGNTEAFF
DNA: TGCGCCAGCACCAGACCAGGGGGCGGTGGCAACACTGAAGCTTTCTTT

D: .
J: TRBJ2-1
V: TRBV6-6
size: .
CDR3: CASKTGPGSYNEQFF
DNA: TGTGCCAGCAAAACCGGGCCGGGCTCCTACAATGAGCAGTTCTTC

D: TRBD2
J: TRBJ2-3
V: TRBV9
size: few
CDR3: CASSGSSGIIDTQYF
DNA: TGTGCCAGCAGCGGATCTAGCGGGATCATAGATACGCAGTATTTT

D: TRBD2
J: TRBJ2-1
V: TRBV19
size: .
CDR3: CASRGTSRYNEQFF
DNA: TGTGCCAGTAGGGGGACTAGCAGATACAATGAGCAGTTCTTC

D: .
J: TRBJ1-2
V: TRBV27
size: .
CDR3: CASSLSPVRPGYTF
DNA: TGTGCCAGCAGTTTATCCCCCGTTAGGCCCGGCTACACCTTC